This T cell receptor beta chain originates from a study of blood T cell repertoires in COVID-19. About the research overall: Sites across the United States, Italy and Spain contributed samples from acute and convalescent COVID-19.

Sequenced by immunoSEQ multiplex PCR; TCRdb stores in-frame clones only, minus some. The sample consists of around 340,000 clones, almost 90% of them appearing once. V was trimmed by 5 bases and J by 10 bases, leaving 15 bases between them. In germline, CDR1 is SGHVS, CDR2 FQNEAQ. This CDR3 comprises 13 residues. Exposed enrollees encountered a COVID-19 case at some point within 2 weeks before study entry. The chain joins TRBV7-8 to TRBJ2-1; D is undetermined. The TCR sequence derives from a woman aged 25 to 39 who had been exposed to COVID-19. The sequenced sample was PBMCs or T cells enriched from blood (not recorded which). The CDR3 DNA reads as TGTGCCAGCAGCCGATATTACAATTTAGAGCAGTTCTTC. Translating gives CASSRYYNLEQFF.